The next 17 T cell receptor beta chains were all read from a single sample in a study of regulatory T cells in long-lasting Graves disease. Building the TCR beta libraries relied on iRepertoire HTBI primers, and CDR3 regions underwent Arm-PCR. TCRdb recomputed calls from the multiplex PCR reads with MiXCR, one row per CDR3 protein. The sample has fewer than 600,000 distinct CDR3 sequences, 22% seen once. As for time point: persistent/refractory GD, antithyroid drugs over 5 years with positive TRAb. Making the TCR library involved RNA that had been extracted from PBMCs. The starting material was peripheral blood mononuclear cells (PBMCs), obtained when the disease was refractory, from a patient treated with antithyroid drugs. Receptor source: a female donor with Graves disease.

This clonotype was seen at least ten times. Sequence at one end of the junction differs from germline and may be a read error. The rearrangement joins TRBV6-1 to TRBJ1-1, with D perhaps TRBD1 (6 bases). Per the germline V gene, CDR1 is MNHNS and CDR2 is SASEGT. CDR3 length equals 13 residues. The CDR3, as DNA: TGTGCCTGCAGACAGGCCGGAGGCACTGAAGCTTTCTTT. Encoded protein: CACRQAGGTEAFF.

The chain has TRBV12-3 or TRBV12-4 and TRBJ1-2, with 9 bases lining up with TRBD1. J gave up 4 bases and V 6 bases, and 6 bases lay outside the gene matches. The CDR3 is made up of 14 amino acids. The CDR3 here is CASSLQGARYGYTF. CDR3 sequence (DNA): TGTGCCAGCAGCCTACAGGGGGCGCGCTATGGCTACACCTTC.

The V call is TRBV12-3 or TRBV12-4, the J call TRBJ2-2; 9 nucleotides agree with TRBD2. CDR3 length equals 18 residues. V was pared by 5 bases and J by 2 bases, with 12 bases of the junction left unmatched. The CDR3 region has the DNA TGTGCCAGCAGTCCCCCTAGCGGGAACATGATTAACACCGGGGAGCTGTTTTTT. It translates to CASSPPSGNMINTGELFF.

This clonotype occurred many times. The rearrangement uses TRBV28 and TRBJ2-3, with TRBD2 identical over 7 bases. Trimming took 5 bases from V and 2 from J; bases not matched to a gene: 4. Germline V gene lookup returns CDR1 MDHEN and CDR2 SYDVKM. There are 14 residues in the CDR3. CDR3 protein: CASSRRGTTDTQYF. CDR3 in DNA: TGTGCCAGCAGTAGGCGGGGGACCACAGATACGCAGTATTTT.

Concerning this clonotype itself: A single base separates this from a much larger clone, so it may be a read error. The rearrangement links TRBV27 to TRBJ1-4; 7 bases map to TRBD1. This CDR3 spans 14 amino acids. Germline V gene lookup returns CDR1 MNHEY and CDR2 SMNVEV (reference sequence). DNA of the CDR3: TGTGCCAGCAAACGACAGGGCAATAATGAAAAACCGTTTTTT. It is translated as CASKRQGNNEKPFF.

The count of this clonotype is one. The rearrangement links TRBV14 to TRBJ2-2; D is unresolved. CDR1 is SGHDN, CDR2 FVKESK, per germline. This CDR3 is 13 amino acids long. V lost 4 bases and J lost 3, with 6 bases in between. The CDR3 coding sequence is TGTGCCAGCAGCCCCGTCCACACCGGGGAGCTGTTTTTT. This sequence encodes CASSPVHTGELFF.

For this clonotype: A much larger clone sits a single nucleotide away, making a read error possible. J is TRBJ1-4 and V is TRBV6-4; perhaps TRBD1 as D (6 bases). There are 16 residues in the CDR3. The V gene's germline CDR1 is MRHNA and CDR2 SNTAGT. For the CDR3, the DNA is TGTGCCAGCAGTTACTCTCAATTTCGCCAGGGGGAAAAACTGTTTTTT. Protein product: CASSYSQFRQGEKLFF.

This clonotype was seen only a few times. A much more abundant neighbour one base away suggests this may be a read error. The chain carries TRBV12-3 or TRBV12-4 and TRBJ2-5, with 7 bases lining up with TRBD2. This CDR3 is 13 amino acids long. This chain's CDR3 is CAGSLSSGETQYF. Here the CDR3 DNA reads TGTGCCGGCAGTTTGAGTAGCGGGGAGACCCAGTACTTC.

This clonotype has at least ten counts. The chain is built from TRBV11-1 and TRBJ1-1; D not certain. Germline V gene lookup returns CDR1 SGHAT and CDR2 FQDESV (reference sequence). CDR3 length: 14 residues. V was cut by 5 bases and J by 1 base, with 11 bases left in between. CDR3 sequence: CASSTSRGNTEAFF. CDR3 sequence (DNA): TGTGCCAGCAGCACCAGTCGGGGGAACACTGAAGCTTTCTTT.

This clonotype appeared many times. The CDR3 loop reads CASRDGDRGQDQPQHF. The CDR3 DNA is TGTGCCAGCAGGGATGGGGACAGGGGACAGGATCAGCCCCAGCATTTT. V and J are TRBV28 and TRBJ1-5, with 10 bases matching TRBD1. The junction had 10 bases not matched to a gene; V was cut back by 6 bases and J by 5 bases. The CDR3 length is 16 residues. Germline V gene data show CDR1 as MDHEN and CDR2 as SYDVKM.

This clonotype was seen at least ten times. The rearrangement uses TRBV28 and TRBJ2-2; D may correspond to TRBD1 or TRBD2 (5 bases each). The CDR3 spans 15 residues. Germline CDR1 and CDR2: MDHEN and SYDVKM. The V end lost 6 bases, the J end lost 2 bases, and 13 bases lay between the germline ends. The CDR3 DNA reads TGTGCCAGCAGAACGGGACCCTCCAACACCGGGGAGCTGTTTTTT. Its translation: CASRTGPSNTGELFF.

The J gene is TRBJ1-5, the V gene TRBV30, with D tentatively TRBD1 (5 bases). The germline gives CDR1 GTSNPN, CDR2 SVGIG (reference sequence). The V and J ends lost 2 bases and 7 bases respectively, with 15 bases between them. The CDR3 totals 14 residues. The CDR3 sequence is CAWSRGEGGQPQHF. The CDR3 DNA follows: TGTGCCTGGAGTAGAGGGGAGGGAGGGCAGCCCCAGCATTTT. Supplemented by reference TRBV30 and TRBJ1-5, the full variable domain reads SQTIHQWPATLVQPVGSPLSLECTVEGTSNPNLYWYRQAAGRGLQLLFYSVGIGQISSEVPQNLSASRPQDRQFILSSKKLLLSDSGFYLCAWSRGEGGQPQHFGDGTRLSIL.

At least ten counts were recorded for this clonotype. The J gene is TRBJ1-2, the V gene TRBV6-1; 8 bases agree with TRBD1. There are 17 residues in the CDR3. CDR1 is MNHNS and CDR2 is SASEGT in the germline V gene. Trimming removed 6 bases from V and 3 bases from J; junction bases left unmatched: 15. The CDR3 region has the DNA TGTGCCAGCAGCGGACAGGGAGCCCCACCCAAGGACTATGGCTACACCTTC. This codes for CASSGQGAPPKDYGYTF.

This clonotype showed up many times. The CDR3 loop reads CASTLEGHNSPLHF. The CDR3, as DNA: TGTGCCAGCACCCTTGAGGGGCACAATTCACCCCTCCACTTT. The chain links TRBV9 to TRBJ1-6, with D perhaps matching TRBD1 (5 bases). The CDR3 sequence is 14 residues long. Germline CDR1 is SGDLS and CDR2 is YYNGEE. Deletions cut 6 bases from V and 7 bases from J, with 14 bases between.

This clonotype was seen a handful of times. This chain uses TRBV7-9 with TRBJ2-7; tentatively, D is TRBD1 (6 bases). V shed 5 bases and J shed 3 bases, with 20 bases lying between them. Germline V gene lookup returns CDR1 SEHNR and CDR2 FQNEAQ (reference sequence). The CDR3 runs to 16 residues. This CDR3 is CASSQGAGTLNYEQYF. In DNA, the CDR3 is TGTGCCAGCAGCCAAGGAGCCGGGACACTCAACTACGAGCAGTACTTC.

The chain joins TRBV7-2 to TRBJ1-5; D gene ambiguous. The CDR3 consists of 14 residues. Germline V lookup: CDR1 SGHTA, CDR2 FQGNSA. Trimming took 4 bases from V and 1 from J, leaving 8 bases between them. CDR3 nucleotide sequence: TGTGCCAGCAGCTCCCAACCGAGCAATCAGCCCCAGCATTTT. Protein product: CASSSQPSNQPQHF.

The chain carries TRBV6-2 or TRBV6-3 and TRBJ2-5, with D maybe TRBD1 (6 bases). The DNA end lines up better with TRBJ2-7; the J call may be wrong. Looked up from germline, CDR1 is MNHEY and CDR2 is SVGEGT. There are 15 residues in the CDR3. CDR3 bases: TGTGCCAGCAGTTACAGTGGCAGGGGAGAACACGAGCAGTACTTC. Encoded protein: CASSYSGRGEHEQYF.